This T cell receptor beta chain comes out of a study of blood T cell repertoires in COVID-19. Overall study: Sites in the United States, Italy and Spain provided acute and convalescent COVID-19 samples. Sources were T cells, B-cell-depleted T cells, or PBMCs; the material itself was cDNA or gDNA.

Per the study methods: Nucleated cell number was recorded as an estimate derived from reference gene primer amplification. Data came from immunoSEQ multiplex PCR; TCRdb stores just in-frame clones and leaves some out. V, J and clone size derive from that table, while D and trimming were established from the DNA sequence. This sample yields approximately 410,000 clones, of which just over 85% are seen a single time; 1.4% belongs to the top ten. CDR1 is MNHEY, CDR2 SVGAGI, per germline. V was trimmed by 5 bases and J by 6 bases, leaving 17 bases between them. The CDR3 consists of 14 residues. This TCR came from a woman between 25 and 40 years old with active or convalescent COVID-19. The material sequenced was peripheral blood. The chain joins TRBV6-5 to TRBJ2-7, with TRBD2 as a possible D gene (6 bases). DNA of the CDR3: TGTGCCAGCAGTCCCCCGGGGGAAGGGGTCGAGCAGTACTTC. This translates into CASSPPGEGVEQYF.